Following are 15 T cell receptor beta chains from one sample sequenced in a study of blood T cell repertoires in COVID-19. This table comes from immunoSEQ multiplex PCR, and its TCRdb copy is limited to in-frame clones, with some not included. The sample carries 350,000 to 400,000 clones, 88% recorded once. The sample comprised PBMCs or T cells enriched from blood (not recorded which). Source of these receptors: a young woman who had recovered from COVID-19.

The chain uses TRBV30 and TRBJ1-2, with D possibly TRBD1 on 5 matching bases. V lost 0 bases and J lost 8, with 19 bases in between. The CDR3 is 15 residues long. Looked up from germline, CDR1 is GTSNPN and CDR2 is SVGIG (reference sequence). The CDR3 nucleotides are TGTGCCTGGAGTGTAAACGGGCGCAGGGTGGGGGGCTACACCTTC. It specifies CAWSVNGRRVGGYTF.

The J gene is TRBJ2-7, the V gene TRBV7-3; 8 bases map to TRBD1. This CDR3 has 12 residues. Germline trimming cut 5 bases from V and 10 bases from J; bases unmatched to any gene: 7. Germline V gives CDR1 SGHTA, CDR2 FQGTGA. For the CDR3, the DNA is TGTGCCAGCAGCGAGGACAGGGAAATTCAGTACTTC. Translated: CASSEDREIQYF.

The chain couples TRBV6-4 to TRBJ2-3; a weak D match, TRBD1 (5 bases). V gave up 4 bases and J gave up 0 bases, with 8 bases separating them. The CDR3 has 14 residues. Germline CDR1 MRHNA, CDR2 SNTAGT. The CDR3 loop reads CASSGQGSTDTQYF. The CDR3 DNA is TGTGCCAGCAGTGGCCAGGGAAGCACAGATACGCAGTATTTT.

The chain couples TRBV6-5 to TRBJ1-2; maybe TRBD1 (6 bases). The V end was cut by 0 bases, the J end by 6 bases, with 11 bases between. Germline V lookup: CDR1 MNHEY, CDR2 SVGAGI. The CDR3 runs 14 residues. The CDR3 nucleotides read TGTGCCAGCAGTTACTCCGGGGGGGCGAATGGCTACACCTTC. It translates to CASSYSGGANGYTF.

There are a few counts of this clone. V usage is TRBV4-2 and J usage is TRBJ2-1; 7 positions match TRBD1. This CDR3 has 12 amino acids. Germline-derived CDR1 and CDR2 are LGHNA and YNFKEQ. V dropped 0 bases and J dropped 13; count of bases not matched to a gene: 3. The CDR3: CASSQEGTAQFF. CDR3 bases: TGTGCCAGCAGCCAAGAGGGGACAGCACAGTTCTTC.

This chain connects TRBV5-1 to TRBJ1-2; possible D gene TRBD1, 6 bases. The CDR3 is 14 amino acids. CDR1 and CDR2 (germline): SGHRS, YFSETQ. V dropped 3 bases and J dropped 1 base, with 10 bases sitting between them. The DNA of the CDR3 is TGCGCCAGCAGCTCGGGACAACATAACTATGGCTACACCTTC. Protein product: CASSSGQHNYGYTF.

This chain uses TRBV4-3 with TRBJ1-2, with D unclear. Trimming stripped 1 base from V and 1 base from J, with 19 bases between. CDR1 is LGHNA, CDR2 YSLEER, per germline. The CDR3 totals 18 residues. CDR3 bases: TGCGCCAGCAGCCAAGGAGGGAACATATTACTGAGTAACTATGGCTACACCTTC. As protein: CASSQGGNILLSNYGYTF.

The CDR3 spells CASSSGQGYEQYF. In DNA, the CDR3 is TGTGCCAGCAGCTCCGGACAGGGCTACGAGCAGTACTTC. The chain couples TRBV5-6 to TRBJ2-7, with TRBD1 matching 8 bases. The ends lost 3 bases at V and 3 bases at J; junction bases unmatched: 2. The germline V gene encodes CDR1 SGHDT and CDR2 YYEEEE. This CDR3 region has 13 residues.

V usage is TRBV9 and J usage is TRBJ2-5, with a weak D call TRBD2 (6 bases). Germline V CDR1 and CDR2: SGDLS, YYNGEE. Trimming cost V 1 base and J 4 bases, with 14 bases left between them. This CDR3 spans 15 amino acids. CDR3 residues: CASSVWGVLGETQYF. CDR3 DNA: TGTGCCAGCAGCGTATGGGGGGTCCTGGGAGAGACCCAGTACTTC.

The chain has TRBV6-5 and TRBJ2-7; TRBD2 agrees at 11 bases. CDR1 and CDR2 (germline): MNHEY, SVGAGI. This CDR3 is built from 14 residues. J gave up 2 bases and V 6 bases, and 3 bases lay outside the gene matches. CDR3 nucleotide sequence: TGTGCCAGCAGAACTAGCGGGGGAGCCTACGAGCAGTACTTC. Amino acid sequence: CASRTSGGAYEQYF.

The rearrangement links TRBV14 to TRBJ1-6, with D tentatively TRBD1 (6 bases). There are 13 residues in the CDR3. Trimming pared 8 bases from V and 5 bases from J, leaving 10 bases between. CDR1 is SGHDN, CDR2 FVKESK, per germline. The CDR3 here is CASGTGNNSPLHF. DNA for the CDR3: TGTGCCAGCGGAACAGGGAATAATTCACCCCTCCACTTT.

Worth noting for this clone: Other DNA sequences from this sample encode an identical CDR3 as well. This chain joins TRBV30 and TRBJ1-5, with no clear D. This CDR3 region has 12 residues. Trimming left V 2 bases short and J 2 bases short, with 4 bases between. Germline assignment: CDR1 GTSNPN and CDR2 SVGIG (reference sequence). The CDR3 DNA reads TGTGCCTGGAGTCGGGGCAATCAGCCCCAGCATTTT. This encodes CAWSRGNQPQHF. Supplemented by reference TRBV30 and TRBJ1-5, the full variable domain reads SQTIHQWPATLVQPVGSPLSLECTVEGTSNPNLYWYRQAAGRGLQLLFYSVGIGQISSEVPQNLSASRPQDRQFILSSKKLLLSDSGFYLCAWSRGNQPQHFGDGTRLSIL.

The V gene is TRBV19, the J gene TRBJ1-3; 7 bases line up with TRBD1. The V gene end was trimmed by 2 bases and the J gene end by 0 bases; junction bases not matched to a gene: 16. This CDR3 has 20 amino acids. In germline, CDR1 is LNHDA, CDR2 SQIVND (reference sequence). The CDR3 DNA reads TGTGCCAGTAGTATACCCAGACGGACAGGCGTTTCGGGCTCTGGAAACACCATATATTTT. This sequence encodes CASSIPRRTGVSGSGNTIYF.

The chain carries TRBV2 and TRBJ1-1; D possibly corresponds to TRBD1 (5 bases). This CDR3 is built from 15 residues. V lost 4 bases to trimming and J lost 0 bases, with 12 bases between them. CDR1 and CDR2 (germline): SNHLY, FYNNEI. The CDR3 loop reads CASSVPGRVNTEAFF. CDR3 DNA: TGTGCCAGCAGTGTGCCAGGGAGGGTGAACACTGAAGCTTTCTTT.

The rearrangement uses TRBV28 and TRBJ2-5; TRBD1 agrees at 8 bases. The V segment lost 5 bases and the J segment 4 bases; nucleotides outside the gene matches: 6. CDR3 length equals 14 residues. The germline gives CDR1 MDHEN, CDR2 SYDVKM. The CDR3: CASSRTGLAETQYF. The CDR3 DNA reads as TGTGCCAGCAGTCGGACAGGGCTAGCAGAGACCCAGTACTTC.